This TCR beta chain was captured in a study of CD8 T cells in Susac syndrome. Overall study context: Patients with Susac syndrome were, at the time of blood collection, therapy-naive, maintained on corticosteroids, or maintained on intravenous immunoglobulin alone.

CDR3 length: 14 residues. Germline values: CDR1 DFQATT, CDR2 SNEGSKA (reference sequence). V was clipped by 5 bases and J by 1 base; unmatched bases: 4. With random hexamers, about 0.5 to 1 ug RNA was reverse transcribed. Using its own MiXCR run on the immunoSEQ multiplex PCR reads, TCRdb lists one record per CDR3 protein. The sample consists of about 190,000 distinct CDR3 sequences, approximately 95% of them appearing once. Source material: CD4+ T cells from PBMCs. V usage is TRBV20-1 and J usage is TRBJ2-5; TRBD2 agrees at 10 bases. This TCR came from a human donor with Susac syndrome. CDR3 sequence reads: CSALAGGLQETQYF. CDR3 DNA: TGCAGTGCTTTAGCGGGGGGCCTCCAAGAGACCCAGTACTTC.